This T cell receptor beta chain was sequenced during a study of PD-1 blockade in classical Hodgkin lymphoma. Whole-study findings and limits: What drove the repertoire differences, possibly disease activity or prior therapy, has not been defined. Any patient who commenced nivolumab under 1 year after ASCT was excluded. Patients with a complete response exhibited baseline diversity comparable to newly diagnosed patients.

Worth noting for this clone: Its target is unknown.

Using immunoSEQ multiplex PCR, the repertoire was profiled, and TCRdb retains in-frame clones only, with some absent. The sample gives 20,000 to 25,000 clones, over 75% of which show up once; about 3.4% is in the top ten. Time point of the sample: cycle 4 day 1 (C4D1), after less than seven weeks of nivolumab. Every patient was affected by relapse after autologous stem cell transplantation, while exposure to brentuximab vedotin was not uniform. CD4+ T cells were purified from thawed PBMCs by negative selection. The CDR3 is 14 amino acids. Germline CDR1 reads SGHKS; CDR2 reads YYEKEE (reference sequence). V lost 6 bases to trimming and J lost 9 bases, with 16 bases between them.

The receptor's source is a human donor with classical Hodgkin lymphoma. Source: CD4+ T cells from blood, taken before the fourth cycle of nivolumab. The chain recombines TRBV5-5 with TRBJ1-6, with D tentatively TRBD1 (5 bases). CDR3 sequence: CASTNDGGVSPLHF. Here the CDR3 DNA reads TGTGCCAGCACCAATGATGGGGGAGTTTCACCCCTCCACTTT.